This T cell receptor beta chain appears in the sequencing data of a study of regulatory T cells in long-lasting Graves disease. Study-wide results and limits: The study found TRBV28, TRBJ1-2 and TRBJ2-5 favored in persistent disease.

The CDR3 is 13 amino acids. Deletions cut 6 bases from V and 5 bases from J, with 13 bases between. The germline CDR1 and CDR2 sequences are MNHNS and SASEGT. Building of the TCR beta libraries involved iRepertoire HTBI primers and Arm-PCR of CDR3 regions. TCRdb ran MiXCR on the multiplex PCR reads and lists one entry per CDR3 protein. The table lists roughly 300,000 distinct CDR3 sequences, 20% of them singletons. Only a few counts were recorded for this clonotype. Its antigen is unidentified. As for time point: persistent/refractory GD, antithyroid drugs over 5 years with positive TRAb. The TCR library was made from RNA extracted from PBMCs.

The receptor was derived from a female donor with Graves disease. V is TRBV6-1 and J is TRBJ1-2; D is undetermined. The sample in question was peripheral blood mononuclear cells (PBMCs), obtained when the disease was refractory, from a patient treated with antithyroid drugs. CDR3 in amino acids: CASSRPSGYGYTF. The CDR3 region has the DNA TGTGCCAGCAGCCGACCCAGTGGGTATGGCTACACCTTC.